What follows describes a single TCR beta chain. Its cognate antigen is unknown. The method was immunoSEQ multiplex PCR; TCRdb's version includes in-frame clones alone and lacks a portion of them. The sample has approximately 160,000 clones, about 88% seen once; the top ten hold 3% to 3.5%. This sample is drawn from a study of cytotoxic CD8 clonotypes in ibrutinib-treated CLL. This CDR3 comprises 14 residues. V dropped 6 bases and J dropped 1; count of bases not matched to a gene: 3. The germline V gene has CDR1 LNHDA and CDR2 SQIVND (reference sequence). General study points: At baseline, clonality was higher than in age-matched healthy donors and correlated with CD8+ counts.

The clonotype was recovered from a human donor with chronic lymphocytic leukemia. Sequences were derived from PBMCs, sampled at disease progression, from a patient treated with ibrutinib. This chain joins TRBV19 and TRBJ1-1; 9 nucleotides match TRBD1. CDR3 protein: CASRLGQGNTEAFF. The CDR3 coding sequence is TGTGCCAGTAGGTTGGGACAGGGGAACACTGAAGCTTTCTTT.